Each of the 20 T cell receptor beta chains below was sequenced from the same sample in a study of regulatory T cells in long-lasting Graves disease. Time point described: persistent/refractory GD, antithyroid drugs over 5 years with positive TRAb. PBMC-extracted RNA yielded the TCR library. Building the TCR beta libraries relied on iRepertoire HTBI primers, and CDR3 regions underwent Arm-PCR. MiXCR was run by TCRdb on the multiplex PCR reads, yielding one entry per CDR3 protein. The sample comprises about 340,000 distinct CDR3 sequences, around a fifth of which are singletons, and 29% rests with the top ten. Here the sequenced sample was peripheral blood mononuclear cells (PBMCs), taken when the disease was refractory, from a patient treated with antithyroid drugs. These receptors were taken from a female donor with Graves disease.

This clonotype occurred many times. The V and J genes are TRBV11-1 and TRBJ1-2, with 9 bases fitting TRBD1. Germline loops: CDR1 SGHAT, CDR2 FQDESV (reference sequence). V dropped 4 bases and J dropped 4; count of bases not matched to a gene: 4. The CDR3 has 14 residues. The CDR3 nucleotides read TGTGCCAGCAGCTCGGACAGGGGAAGCTATGGCTACACCTTC. Translated, it gives CASSSDRGSYGYTF.

Turning to this clonotype: A junction boundary mismatches the germline segment, possibly from a read error. The chain uses TRBV6-2 or TRBV6-3 and TRBJ2-2; D perhaps matches TRBD2 (5 bases). Germline loops: CDR1 MNHEY, CDR2 SVGEGT. The CDR3 runs 18 residues. CDR3 coding DNA: TGTGCCGGCAGTTACTCCGGCCGCCAGACGAGGGTGCCCGGGGAGCTGTTTTTT. Its protein is CAGSYSGRQTRVPGELFF.

Many counts were recorded for this clonotype. The chain joins TRBV6-1 to TRBJ2-7; D perhaps matches TRBD1 (7 bases). The CDR3 is 14 residues long. V was cut by 8 bases and J by 0 bases, with 14 bases left in between. CDR1 MNHNS and CDR2 SASEGT come from the germline V gene. CDR3 amino acids: CASRRAGGSYEQYF. The DNA of the CDR3 is TGTGCCAGCCGGAGGGCAGGGGGCTCCTACGAGCAGTACTTC.

As regards this clonotype: A clone one base away is much larger, so this may be a read error. The chain employs TRBV6-9 and TRBJ2-7; possibly TRBD1 for D (5 bases). Trimming removed 4 bases at V and 0 bases at J, with 7 bases between. CDR1 is MNHGY, CDR2 SVAAGI, per germline. This CDR3 comprises 13 residues. CDR3 amino acids: CASSSDSSYEQYF. In nucleotides, the CDR3 is TGTGCCAGCAGTTCCGACAGCTCCTACGAGCAGTACTTC.

Ten or more counts support this clonotype. The chain combines TRBV10-3 with TRBJ2-7; TRBD2 aligns across 9 bases. J gave up 5 bases and V 4 bases, and 6 bases lay outside the gene matches. From germline, CDR1 is ENHRY and CDR2 SYGVKD. CDR3 length equals 14 residues. The CDR3 DNA follows: TGTGCCATCAGTGTAGCGGGAGACCTGGACGAGCAGTACTTC. This sequence encodes CAISVAGDLDEQYF.

This clonotype was observed at least ten times. V is TRBV2 and J is TRBJ1-1; D uncertain. This CDR3 region has 11 residues. CDR1 and CDR2 from the germline V gene are SNHLY and FYNNEI. Trimming removed 4 bases from V and 5 bases from J, with 5 bases in between. CDR3: CASSGLTEAFF. Written as DNA, the CDR3 is TGTGCCAGCAGTGGTCTGACTGAAGCTTTCTTT.

In this sample, this clonotype turned up many times. The chain uses TRBV7-2 and TRBJ2-2, with a possible D match to TRBD1 (5 bases). Trimming stripped 4 bases from V and 1 base from J, with 13 bases between. Germline V gives CDR1 SGHTA, CDR2 FQGNSA. The CDR3 sequence is 16 residues long. CDR3 in DNA: TGTGCCAGCAGCTGGGGCAGGTTAAGGAACACCGGGGAGCTGTTTTTT. Amino acids: CASSWGRLRNTGELFF.

This clonotype was recorded a few times. The chain has TRBV20-1 and TRBJ1-2; D may be TRBD1 (5 bases). The CDR3 consists of 14 residues. Germline V gene data show CDR1 as DFQATT and CDR2 as SNEGSKA (reference sequence). V was trimmed by 5 bases and J by 8 bases, leaving 21 bases between them. CDR3 in amino acids: CSALYSGGLGGYTF. CDR3 sequence (DNA): TGCAGTGCTCTATACTCGGGGGGACTTGGCGGCTACACCTTC.

The V gene is TRBV20-1, the J gene TRBJ1-2; a possible D gene is TRBD1 (6 bases). CDR1 is DFQATT, CDR2 SNEGSKA, per germline (reference sequence). V was trimmed by 4 bases and J by 0 bases, leaving 15 bases between them. The CDR3 sequence is 15 residues long. The CDR3 DNA reads TGCAGTGCTACCGGGGGGGCAATAACTAACTATGGCTACACCTTC. Translating it yields CSATGGAITNYGYTF.

This clonotype was counted a few times. This sequence joins TRBV11-3 and TRBJ2-2, with D possibly being TRBD1 (5 bases). V was clipped by 3 bases and J by 6 bases, with 14 bases between them. CDR3 length: 15 amino acids. Germline V gene data show CDR1 as SGHNT and CDR2 as YENEEA. The CDR3 region has the DNA TGTGCCAGCAGCTTTGGGCAGGGTCGGGCCGGGGAGCTGTTTTTT. It encodes CASSFGQGRAGELFF. The variable domain in full, with the rest retrieved from reference TRBV11-3 and TRBJ2-2, is EAGVVQSPRYKIIEKKQPVAFWCNPISGHNTLYWYLQNLGQGPELLIRYENEEAVDDSQLPKDRFSAERLKGVDSTLKIQPAELGDSAVYLCASSFGQGRAGELFFGEGSRLTVL.

The rearrangement uses TRBV7-6 and TRBJ1-1, with D perhaps TRBD1 (5 bases). The CDR3 loop spans 15 amino acids. Germline V gene lookup returns CDR1 SGHVS and CDR2 FNYEAQ. V was trimmed by 1 base and J by 4 bases, leaving 13 bases between them. This chain's CDR3 is CASSLVQGGSTEAFF. In nucleotides, the CDR3 is TGTGCCAGCAGCTTAGTCCAGGGTGGGAGCACTGAAGCTTTCTTT.

This clonotype occurred many times. The chain joins TRBV6-1 to TRBJ1-4; TRBD1 matches 7 bases. V dropped 6 bases and J dropped 6; count of bases not matched to a gene: 7. This CDR3 comprises 14 residues. Per germline, CDR1 MNHNS and CDR2 SASEGT. The CDR3 coding sequence is TGTGCCAGCAGGCTCCGGGACAGCTATGAAAAACTGTTTTTT. Residues: CASRLRDSYEKLFF.

This clonotype was seen a single time. The chain couples TRBV4-1 to TRBJ1-3, with D tentatively TRBD1 (5 bases). Trimming removed 5 bases from V and 0 bases from J, with 26 bases in between. CDR3 length: 20 amino acids. Per the germline V gene, CDR1 is MGHRA and CDR2 is YSYEKL. DNA for the CDR3: TGCGCCAGCAGCTCACCCGGAAGGACAAGCGAGGGCCCCTCTGGAAACACCATATATTTT. Translating it yields CASSSPGRTSEGPSGNTIYF.

The chain carries TRBV28 and TRBJ2-1; 7 nucleotides line up with TRBD1. The germline gives CDR1 MDHEN, CDR2 SYDVKM. The CDR3 totals 15 residues. The trim removed 5 bases at V and 7 bases at J, leaving 11 bases unmatched. CDR3 protein: CASSPDRDGLNEQFF. In DNA form, the CDR3 reads TGTGCCAGCAGTCCAGACAGGGATGGCTTGAATGAGCAGTTCTTC.

CDR3 nucleotides: TGTGCCAGCAGTTTGATGGGACATGCCTACGAGCAGTACTTC. Translation gives CASSLMGHAYEQYF. The V call is TRBV27, the J call TRBJ2-7; D may be TRBD1 (6 bases). CDR1 is MNHEY and CDR2 is SMNVEV in the germline V gene (reference sequence). Between the trimmed V and J ends, which lost 3 bases and 2 bases, there was a span of 11 bases. CDR3 size: 14 residues.

Notes on this clonotype: The germline gene is not matched at one end of the junction; a read error may be the cause. This sequence joins TRBV20-1 and TRBJ2-7; 8 bases fit TRBD2. The germline V gene encodes CDR1 DFQATT and CDR2 SNEGSKA (reference sequence). The CDR3 spans 15 residues. The CDR3 coding sequence is TGCAGTGCTAGAGATTGGCAGCGGGAGATGAACGAGCGGTACTTC. It encodes CSARDWQREMNERYF.

This clonotype was seen at least ten times. This chain joins TRBV6-2 or TRBV6-3 and TRBJ2-4; D perhaps matches TRBD1 (5 bases). There are 13 residues in the CDR3. Trimming left V 8 bases short and J 4 bases short, with 12 bases between. Looked up from germline, CDR1 is MNHEY and CDR2 is SVGEGT. The CDR3 sequence: CASGADRKNIQYF. DNA of the CDR3: TGTGCCAGCGGGGCAGACAGAAAAAACATTCAGTACTTC.

This clonotype has a handful of counts. V usage is TRBV29-1 and J usage is TRBJ2-7; D is unclear. In germline, CDR1 is SQVTM, CDR2 ANQGSEA. V shed 6 bases and J shed 8 bases, with 17 bases lying between them. This CDR3 has 12 residues. The CDR3 DNA sequence: TGCAGCGTGCTATACGGAGACCTACAGCAGTACTTC. Protein sequence: CSVLYGDLQQYF.

V and J are TRBV30 and TRBJ1-5; 7 bases agree with TRBD1. Germline CDR1 is GTSNPN and CDR2 is SVGIG (reference sequence). This CDR3 is 13 amino acids long. After removal of 4 bases from V and 4 bases from J, the junction contained 4 bases not matched to a gene. CDR3 in DNA: TGTGCCTGGAACGGACAGGTAAATCAGCCCCAGCATTTT. Amino acid sequence: CAWNGQVNQPQHF.

At least ten counts were recorded for this clonotype. The chain couples TRBV5-5 to TRBJ1-1; no clear D gene. CDR1 SGHKS and CDR2 YYEKEE come from the germline V gene (reference sequence). CDR3 length: 13 residues. V was pared by 1 base and J by 1 base, with 5 bases between. CDR3 sequence: CASSLIQNTEAFF. Written as DNA, the CDR3 is TGTGCCAGCAGCTTGATCCAGAACACTGAAGCTTTCTTT.